This T cell receptor beta chain was sequenced in a study of type 1 and type 2 diabetes patients listed by TCRdb under 2016. Background on the whole study: Recruited in China, the cohort was made up of about nine type 1 diabetes patients, four type 2 diabetes patients and about 6 nondiabetic controls. Throughout the study, CD4 or CD8 MicroBeads on MACS columns were used to positively select CD4+ and CD8+ T cells from PBMCs. A total of approximately 20,000,000 paired-end reads was generated across the whole study. The study used high-throughput sequencing to profile TCRbeta repertoires and compare individuals with type 1 diabetes, type 2 diabetes and no diabetes. For the type 1 diabetes patients, the type 2 diabetes patients acted as a disease comparison group. V gene usage was similar between approximately 20-cycle and approximately 23-cycle amplification, suggesting similar primer efficiencies and random PCR bias. The TCRbeta libraries underwent paired-end sequencing on Illumina HiSeq 2000 or MiSeq instruments.

Regarding this clonotype: The specificity of this receptor is unknown. No much larger clone exists at a distance of one base, and base qualities are not known.

Sequences MNHNY (CDR1) and SVGAGI (CDR2) are obtained from the germline V gene (reference sequence). V is reduced by 7 bases and J by 1 base, leaving a spacing of 16 bases between them. The CDR3 covers 15 residues, taking in both the cysteine and the phenylalanine. Just CDR3 DNA is preserved here, 45 bases in frame from base 1. Data came from an Illumina MiSeq. Genomic DNA from sorted T cell subsets served as template for TCRbeta CDR3 amplification. The TCRbeta CDR3 region was amplified by multiplex PCR with 30 forward and 13 reverse primers. After the PCR products were purified with AMPure XP beads, a second PCR of 20 to 30 cycles was run to add indices and adaptors. Libraries were gel-purified using the QIAquick Gel Extraction Kit before sequencing. The authors processed their data as follows. Paired-end reads were merged with FLASH and aligned to IMGT V, D and J germline references using IgBLAST. Reads with below 70% alignment identity to germline references were discarded, leaving some 10 million reads study-wide. Following IMGT definitions, CDR3 boundaries, reading frame and productivity were assigned. Clones at or above 1% of reads were defined as highly-expanded clones, and diversity was measured by normalized Shannon entropy. Unpaired two-tailed t-tests were used to test group differences in Shannon entropy. In-frame beta chains were kept once TCRdb had trimmed the public reads at Q25 with fastp and called clones with MiXCR. Identical CDR3 protein sequences are pooled into one entry, listed with their most common genes and DNA. For this entry, the V and J calls and clone size follow TCRdb and not the study's own pipeline. Counted in this sample were some 250,000 distinct CDR3 sequences; roughly 44% of them appeared once. Around 13% of the sample is in the top ten clones.

Paper-wide results and their limitations: Study groups were not matched for age and gender, which possibly biased interpretation. Only a few highly-expanded CD4+ clones (median one) were found in type 2 diabetes patients, and these clones made up a median approximately 3.7% of reads. High diversity was shown by type 2 diabetes repertoires, and the diversity was significantly greater than that of type 1 diabetes repertoires in both CD4+ and CD8+ T cells. V and J gene usage patterns of type 2 diabetes and control samples were highly correlated, averaging roughly 0.97 between samples. Only a limited number of T2D and control samples were sequenced, so some T1D-only HECs might also appear in more T2D or control samples.

Every diabetic patient fulfilled standard classification criteria for type 1 or type 2 diabetes, and glucose and C-peptide were evaluated using WHO-recommended methods. Donors with other autoimmune diseases or infections within the previous four weeks were excluded from participation. A roughly 9.7-milliliter sample of peripheral blood was drawn from every participant. PBMCs were isolated with LymphoPrep density separation. This TCR derives from a man aged 18 to 30 with type 2 diabetes. Sequenced sample: peripheral blood mononuclear cells (PBMCs). Recombination joined TRBV6-6 with TRBJ1-2, and perhaps TRBD1 as D gene, on 6 matching bases. The DNA reads TGTGCCAGCACCTTCGGGGGGGCCAATAACTATGGCTACACCTTC. Its protein is CASTFGGANNYGYTF.